The following is a TCR beta chain sequence with its context. Amplification targeted TCR beta CDR3 regions from RNA transcripts. RT-PCR in the first round (using the HTBI primer set) targeted the TCR CDR3. TCRdb passed the multiplex PCR reads through MiXCR, listing each CDR3 protein once. The sample consists of approximately 480,000 distinct CDR3 sequences, 20% of them appearing once. V lost 0 bases and J lost 0, with 15 bases in between. Germline V lookup: CDR1 LGHNA, CDR2 YNFKEQ. This CDR3 is built from 17 residues. This sample was taken from a study of T cells in Graves' hyperthyroidism and ophthalmopathy. Not enrolled were patients with uncontrolled infection, other autoimmune disease, pregnancy or lactation. Fresh 10 ml peripheral blood yielded PBMCs.

Sequencing was done on a sample of blood. This chain links TRBV4-2 with TRBJ2-7, with D possibly being TRBD2 (6 bases). The clonotype was recovered from a man between 18 and 29 years old with Graves' hyperthyroidism. The CDR3 protein is CASSQDWQRAFSYEQYF. The CDR3 DNA reads as TGTGCCAGCAGCCAAGACTGGCAGCGGGCTTTCTCCTACGAGCAGTACTTC.